This passage covers 19 T cell receptor beta chains from one sample sequenced in a study of T cell changes during pregnancy in multiple sclerosis (dated by TCRdb to between 2017 and 2020). The library was produced with the immunoSEQ multiplex PCR assay. TCRdb obtained this table from immuneACCESS and retained in-frame rearrangements with V and J assigned. These tables miss some clones; where compared with another copy, unresolved V genes account for less than half of the shortfall, and the remainder is unexplained. Present in this sample are about 75,000 clones, about 94% of which were seen just once. More than 0.12% of the sample goes to the ten largest clones. Here the sequenced sample was CD4+ T cells from peripheral blood mononuclear cells, taken after pregnancy. Receptor source: a female donor with multiple sclerosis, enrolled in a pregnancy study.

The chain links TRBV7-2 to TRBJ2-3; 8 positions match TRBD2. The junction had 8 bases not matched to a gene; V was cut back by 1 base and J by 8 bases. The germline V gene has CDR1 SGHTA and CDR2 FQGNSA. This CDR3 has 15 residues. CDR3: CASSLVTSGRSTQYF. Written as DNA, the CDR3 is TGTGCCAGCAGCTTAGTTACTAGCGGACGGAGTACGCAGTATTTT.

This rearrangement joins TRBV20-1 to TRBJ2-7; D possibly corresponds to TRBD1 (5 bases). The CDR3 runs to 11 residues. The germline V gene encodes CDR1 DFQATT and CDR2 SNEGSKA (reference sequence). V gave up 6 bases and J gave up 7 bases, with 13 bases separating them. Here the CDR3 DNA reads TGCAGTGCGGCAGGGATTAGGGAGCAGTACTTC. Translating gives CSAAGIREQYF.

This clone was seen a single time. The chain carries TRBV7-6 and TRBJ1-5; D possibly corresponds to TRBD1 (6 bases). Looked up from germline, CDR1 is SGHVS and CDR2 is FNYEAQ. The CDR3 is 14 amino acids. V was cut by 2 bases and J by 6 bases, with 11 bases left in between. The CDR3 nucleotides read TGTGCCAGCAGCTTAACAGGGTTAAGTCAGCCCCAGCATTTT. Residues: CASSLTGLSQPQHF.

The rearrangement links TRBV7-8 to TRBJ2-7; a weak D match, TRBD2 (5 bases). The length of the CDR3 is 11 residues. V dropped 5 bases and J dropped 7 bases, with 9 bases sitting between them. The germline CDR1 and CDR2 sequences are SGHVS and FQNEAQ. As DNA, the CDR3 is TGTGCCAGCAGCCCGAAGCGGGAGCAGTACTTC. It codes for CASSPKREQYF. The variable domain in full, completed from reference TRBV7-8 and TRBJ2-7, reads GAGVSQSPRYKVAKRGQDVALRCDPISGHVSLFWYQQALGQGPEFLTYFQNEAQLDKSGLPSDRFFAERPEGSVSTLKIQRTQQEDSAVYLCASSPKREQYFGPGTRLTVT.

This clone was counted a single time. This chain uses TRBV6-7 with TRBJ2-2; 11 bases match TRBD2. TRBV6-7 has ORF status, its function being uncertain. J lost 5 bases, V lost 3 bases, and 14 bases had no gene match. The CDR3 spans 19 residues. The CDR3 DNA sequence: TGTGCCAGCAGTTATGGGCATCAGACTAGCGGGGTTCGGACCGGGGAGCTGTTTTTT. It translates to CASSYGHQTSGVRTGELFF.

The chain couples TRBV11-1 to TRBJ2-3; TRBD2 agrees at 10 bases. This CDR3 has 16 amino acids. The V gene's germline CDR1 is SGHAT and CDR2 FQDESV (reference sequence). V shed 5 bases and J 4 bases; nucleotides not matched to a gene: 9. The CDR3 sequence: CASSPWTSGFPDTQYF. The CDR3 coding sequence is TGTGCCAGCAGCCCGTGGACTAGCGGTTTCCCAGATACGCAGTATTTT.

The chain uses TRBV15 and TRBJ1-5; 7 bases are a match to TRBD1. Germline loops: CDR1 LNHNV, CDR2 YYDKDF (reference sequence). This CDR3 is built from 16 residues. The ends lost 4 bases at V and 7 bases at J; junction bases unmatched: 13. CDR3 bases: TGTGCCACCAGCAACGAAAACAGGGGCGCGGGACAGCCCCAGCATTTT. Translating it yields CATSNENRGAGQPQHF.

The rearrangement uses TRBV5-1 and TRBJ2-7; D might be TRBD2 (6 bases). The CDR3 has 14 residues. The V and J ends lost 0 bases and 1 base respectively, with 8 bases between them. In germline, CDR1 is SGHRS, CDR2 YFSETQ. CDR3 amino acids: CASSLVLASYEQYF. The CDR3 DNA follows: TGCGCCAGCAGCTTGGTGCTAGCGTCCTACGAGCAGTACTTC.

The V and J genes are TRBV15 and TRBJ1-4; tentatively, D is TRBD1 (5 bases). V was shortened by 1 base and J by 8 bases, with 8 bases between the two germline ends. Germline assignment: CDR1 LNHNV and CDR2 YYDKDF (reference sequence). The CDR3 has 13 amino acids. This chain's CDR3 is CATSRVGREKLFF. CDR3 sequence (DNA): TGTGCCACCAGCAGAGTGGGGCGAGAAAAACTGTTTTTT.

The genes are TRBV28 and TRBJ2-5; no clear D gene. The CDR3 runs to 15 residues. Trimming left V 5 bases short and J 0 bases short, with 13 bases between. The germline V gene encodes CDR1 MDHEN and CDR2 SYDVKM. CDR3 bases: TGTGCCAGCAGTAGTAGATCCACCTACCAAGAGACCCAGTACTTC. Protein product: CASSSRSTYQETQYF.

CDR3 nucleotide sequence: TGTGCCAGCAGTGAAATTGGCAGGCCAGAGAGCGAGCAGTACTTC. It translates to CASSEIGRPESEQYF. The chain recombines TRBV2 with TRBJ2-7; no definite D call. The CDR3 loop spans 15 amino acids. Trimming pared 2 bases from V and 6 bases from J, leaving 17 bases between. The germline gives CDR1 SNHLY, CDR2 FYNNEI.

The rearrangement joins TRBV25-1 to TRBJ1-1; D remains unclear. V was pared by 8 bases and J by 6 bases, with 16 bases between. Germline lookup yields CDR1 MGHDK and CDR2 SYGVNS. CDR3 length: 13 residues. The CDR3 spells CASRSLSSPEAFF. The CDR3 DNA reads TGTGCCAGCCGCTCTCTATCGTCACCTGAAGCTTTCTTT.

The chain combines TRBV10-3 with TRBJ1-1, with TRBD1 matching 7 bases. Germline values: CDR1 ENHRY, CDR2 SYGVKD. V gave up 8 bases and J gave up 2 bases; unmatched junction bases: 5. The CDR3 length is 13 residues. The CDR3 DNA sequence: TGTGCCATCGGGGGACAGCTTAACACTGAAGCTTTCTTT. It codes for CAIGGQLNTEAFF.

The chain recombines TRBV7-9 with TRBJ1-5; 10 nucleotides agree with TRBD1. The CDR3 covers 18 residues. V dropped 1 base and J dropped 5; count of bases not matched to a gene: 11. Looked up from germline, CDR1 is SEHNR and CDR2 is FQNEAQ (reference sequence). For the CDR3, the DNA is TGTGCCAGCAGCTTAGAGTGGGTGACAGGGGGCGCCGATCAGCCCCAGCATTTT. Protein product: CASSLEWVTGGADQPQHF.

This clone was recorded once. This chain uses TRBV28 with TRBJ1-5, with 9 positions matching TRBD1. The CDR3 loop spans 15 amino acids. V dropped 3 bases and J dropped 7; count of bases not matched to a gene: 7. Germline-derived CDR1 and CDR2 are MDHEN and SYDVKM. In DNA form, the CDR3 reads TGTGCCAGCAGTTTCGTGGGACAGGGCGGCCAGCCCCAGCATTTT. Translated, it gives CASSFVGQGGQPQHF.

This sequence joins TRBV7-9 and TRBJ2-1; D possibly corresponds to TRBD2 (5 bases). The CDR3 loop spans 13 amino acids. CDR1 and CDR2 from the germline V gene are SEHNR and FQNEAQ (reference sequence). Trimming removed 5 bases from V and 10 bases from J, with 15 bases in between. The DNA for the CDR3 is TGTGCCAGCAGCAGAGGGAATAGCGCAGAGCAGTTCTTC. This gives the protein CASSRGNSAEQFF.

This clone was seen a single time. The chain joins TRBV7-9 to TRBJ2-3, with 11 positions matching TRBD1. The CDR3 has 11 residues. Germline CDR1 is SEHNR and CDR2 is FQNEAQ (reference sequence). The V and J ends lost 4 bases and 13 bases, in that order; junction bases with no gene match: 1. The CDR3 DNA is TGTGCCAGCAGCTCGGGACAGGGGGAGTATTTT. Protein product: CASSSGQGEYF.

The chain couples TRBV19 to TRBJ2-5; TRBD1 might be the D (6 bases). In germline, CDR1 is LNHDA, CDR2 SQIVND (reference sequence). The CDR3 spans 12 residues. V lost 3 bases and J lost 14, with 16 bases in between. CDR3 residues: CASSIPGHLQYF. CDR3 bases: TGTGCCAGTAGTATCCCGGGACACCTCCAATACTTC.

The V and J genes are TRBV10-3 and TRBJ2-1; tentative D call: TRBD1 (5 bases). CDR1 and CDR2 from the germline V gene are ENHRY and SYGVKD. V lost 11 bases and J lost 6, with 14 bases in between. This CDR3 has 12 amino acids. CDR3: CASREPGNEQFF. For the CDR3, the DNA is TGTGCCTCCAGGGAACCAGGCAATGAGCAGTTCTTC.